What follows is one TCR beta chain and its context. What it binds is not known. Its ends do not fully match the called genes, so a read error is possible. From germline, CDR1 is SEHNR and CDR2 FQNEAQ (reference sequence). The CDR3 is 17 residues long. The data stem from a study of T-cell reconstitution after alpha-beta-depleted transplantation in children. Regarding the study as a whole: T-cell counts and diversity were attributed mostly to newly produced T cells one year after transplant. Reports say that about two months after transplant, the alpha-beta T cells came out of several hundred graft clones that had expanded. From surviving recipient T cells and thymic progenitors came the high day-60 TCRbeta diversity observed in some patients.

Unique molecular identifiers were used to barcode this TCRbeta library. TCRdb itself ran the PCR reads through MiXCR, one entry per CDR3 protein. There are 600,000 to 700,000 distinct CDR3 sequences in the sample; around 14% occur only once, and 0.79% lies in the top ten. The sequencing used PBMCs, collected before TCRalphabeta/CD19-depleted stem cell transplant. This rearrangement joins TRBV7-9 to TRBJ2-1; a weak D match, TRBD1 (6 bases). The source of this sequence is a girl aged 2 to 10 with congenital amegakaryocytic thrombocytopenia, due to receive a stem cell transplant. This chain's CDR3 is CASSLGQGTGSHNEQLF. The CDR3 DNA reads TGTGCCAGCAGCTTAGGGCAGGGCACAGGGTCTCACAATGAGCAGCTCTTC. Drawing the rest from reference TRBV7-9 and TRBJ2-1, the complete variable domain is DTGVSQNPRHKITKRGQNVTFRCDPISEHNRLYWYRQTLGQGPEFLTYFQNEAQLEKSRLLSDRFSAERPKGSFSTLEIQRTEQGDSAMYLCASSLGQGTGSHNEQLFGPGTRLTVL.